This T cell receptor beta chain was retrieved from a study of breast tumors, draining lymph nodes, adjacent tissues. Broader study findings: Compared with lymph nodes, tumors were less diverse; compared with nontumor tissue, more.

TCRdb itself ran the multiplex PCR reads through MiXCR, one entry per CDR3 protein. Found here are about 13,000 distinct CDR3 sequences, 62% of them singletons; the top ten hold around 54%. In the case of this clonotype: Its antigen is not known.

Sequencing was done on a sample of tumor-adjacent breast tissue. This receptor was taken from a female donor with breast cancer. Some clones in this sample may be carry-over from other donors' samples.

The CDR3 reads CASSDRSAEETQYF. The CDR3 coding sequence is TGTGCCAGCAGTGATCGCTCGGCGGAAGAGACCCAGTACTTC. The V gene is TRBV2, the J gene TRBJ2-5; D gene unclear. There are 14 residues in the CDR3. Germline CDR1 reads SNHLY; CDR2 reads FYNNEI. V lost 3 bases, J lost 3 bases, and 11 bases lay in between. The whole variable domain, remainder taken from reference TRBV2 and TRBJ2-5, is EPEVTQTPSHQVTQMGQEVILRCVPISNHLYFYWYRQILGQKVEFLVSFYNNEISEKSEIFDDQFSVERPDGSNFTLKIRSTKLEDSAMYFCASSDRSAEETQYFGPGTRLLVL.